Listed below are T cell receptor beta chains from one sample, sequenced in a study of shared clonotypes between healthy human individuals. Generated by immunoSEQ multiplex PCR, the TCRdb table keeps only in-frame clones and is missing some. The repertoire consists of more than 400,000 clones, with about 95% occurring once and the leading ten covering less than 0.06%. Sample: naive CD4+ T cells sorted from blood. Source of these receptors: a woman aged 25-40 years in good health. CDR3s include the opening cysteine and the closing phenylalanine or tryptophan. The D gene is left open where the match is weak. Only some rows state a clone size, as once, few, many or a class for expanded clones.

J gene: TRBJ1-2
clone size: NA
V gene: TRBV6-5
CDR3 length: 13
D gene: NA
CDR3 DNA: TGTGCCAGCAGTTACTCACGTATCTATGGCTACACCTTC
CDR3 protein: CASSYSRIYGYTF

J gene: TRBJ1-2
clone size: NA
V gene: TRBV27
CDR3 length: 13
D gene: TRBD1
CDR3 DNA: TGTGCCAGCAGTGACAGGGGGTCCTATGGCTACACCTTC
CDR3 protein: CASSDRGSYGYTF

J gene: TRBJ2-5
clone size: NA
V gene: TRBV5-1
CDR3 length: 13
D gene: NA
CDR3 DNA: TGCGCCAGCAGCTTAGCTCGCGCGGAGACCCAGTACTTC
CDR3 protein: CASSLARAETQYF

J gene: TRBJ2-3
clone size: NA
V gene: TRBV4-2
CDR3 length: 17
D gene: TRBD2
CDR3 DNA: TGTGCCAGCAGCCAAGGCCGCCGGACTAGCGGGAGTGATACGCAGTATTTT
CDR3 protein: CASSQGRRTSGSDTQYF

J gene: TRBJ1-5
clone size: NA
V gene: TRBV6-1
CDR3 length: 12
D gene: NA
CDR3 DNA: TGTGCCAGCCGAGGAAGCAATCAGCCCCAGCATTTT
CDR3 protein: CASRGSNQPQHF

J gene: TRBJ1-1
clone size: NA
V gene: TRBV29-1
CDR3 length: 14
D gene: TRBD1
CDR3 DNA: TGCAGCGTTGAAGATCGGGACAGGGGGCGAGAAGCTTTCTTT
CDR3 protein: CSVEDRDRGREAFF

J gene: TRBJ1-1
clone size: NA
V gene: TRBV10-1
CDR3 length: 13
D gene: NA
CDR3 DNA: TGCGCCAGCAGTGACGGGGTGAACACTGAAGCTTTCTTT
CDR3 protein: CASSDGVNTEAFF

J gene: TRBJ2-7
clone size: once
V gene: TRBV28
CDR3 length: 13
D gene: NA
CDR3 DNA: TGTGCCAGCAGCCCCGAGCCAACCTACGAGCAGTACTTC
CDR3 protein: CASSPEPTYEQYF

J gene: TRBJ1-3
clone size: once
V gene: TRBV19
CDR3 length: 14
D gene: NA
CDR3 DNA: TGTGCCAGTAGTATAAGAGGGACTGGAAACACCATATATTTT
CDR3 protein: CASSIRGTGNTIYF

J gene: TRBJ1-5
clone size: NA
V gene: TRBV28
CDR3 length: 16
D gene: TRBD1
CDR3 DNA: TGTGCCAGCAGACCCAGGACAGGGGGCGCAAATCAGCCCCAGCATTTT
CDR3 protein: CASRPRTGGANQPQHF

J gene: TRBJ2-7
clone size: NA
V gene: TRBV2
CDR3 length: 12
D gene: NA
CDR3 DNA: TGTGCCAGCAGGGGGCGCTCCTACGAGCAGTACTTC
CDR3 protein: CASRGRSYEQYF

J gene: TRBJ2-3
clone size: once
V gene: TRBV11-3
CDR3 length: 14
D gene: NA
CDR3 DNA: TGTGCCAGCAGCTTGTCATCCGGGGCCGATACGCAGTATTTT
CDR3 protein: CASSLSSGADTQYF

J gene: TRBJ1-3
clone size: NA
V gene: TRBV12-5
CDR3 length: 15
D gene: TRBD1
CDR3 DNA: TGTGCTAGTGGAGGGGACAGCCTCTCTGGAAACACCATATATTTT
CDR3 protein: CASGGDSLSGNTIYF

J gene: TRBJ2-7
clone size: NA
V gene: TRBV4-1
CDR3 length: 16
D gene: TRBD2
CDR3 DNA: TGCGCCAGCAGCCAAGAGAAAGCGGGAGGGCGGGACGAGCAGTACTTC
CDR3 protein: CASSQEKAGGRDEQYF

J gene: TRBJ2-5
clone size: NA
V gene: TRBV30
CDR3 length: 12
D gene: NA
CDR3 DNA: TGTGCCTGGGACGGAGGGAGCGAGACCCAGTACTTC
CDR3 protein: CAWDGGSETQYF

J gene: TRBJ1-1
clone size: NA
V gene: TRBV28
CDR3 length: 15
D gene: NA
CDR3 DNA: TGTGCCAGCATAGGACACCCTAGTATGAACACTGAAGCTTTCTTT
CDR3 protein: CASIGHPSMNTEAFF

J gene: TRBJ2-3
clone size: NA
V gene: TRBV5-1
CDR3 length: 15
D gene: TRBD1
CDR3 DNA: TGCGCCAGCAGCAGGACAGGGGTTCGCACAGATACGCAGTATTTT
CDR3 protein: CASSRTGVRTDTQYF

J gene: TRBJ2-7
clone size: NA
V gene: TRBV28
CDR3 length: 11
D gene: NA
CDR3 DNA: TGTGCCAGCAGTTCGAGCTACGAGCAGTACTTC
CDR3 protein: CASSSSYEQYF

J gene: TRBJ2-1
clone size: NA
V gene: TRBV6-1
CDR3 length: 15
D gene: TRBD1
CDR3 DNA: TGTGCCAGCAGCAAAACCGGGACAGGTAAAAATGAGCAGTTCTTC
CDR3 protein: CASSKTGTGKNEQFF

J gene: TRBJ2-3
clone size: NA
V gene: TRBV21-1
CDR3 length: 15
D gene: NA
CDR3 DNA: TGTGCCAGCAGCCCTCGGACAGAGCCCACAGATACGCAGTATTTT
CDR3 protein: CASSPRTEPTDTQYF

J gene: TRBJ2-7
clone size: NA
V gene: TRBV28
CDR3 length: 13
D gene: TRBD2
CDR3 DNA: TGTGCCAGCAACCTGGGAGGGCCTACGGGGCAGTACTTC
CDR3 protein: CASNLGGPTGQYF

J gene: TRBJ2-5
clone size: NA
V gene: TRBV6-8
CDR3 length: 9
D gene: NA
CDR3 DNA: TGTGCCTCAGAGGAGACCCAGTACTTC
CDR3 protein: CASEETQYF

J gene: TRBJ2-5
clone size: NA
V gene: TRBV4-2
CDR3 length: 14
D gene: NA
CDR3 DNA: TGTGCCAGCAGCCAAGATTTGAGGGTGGAGACCCAGTACTTC
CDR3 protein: CASSQDLRVETQYF